Listed here are 4 T cell receptor beta chains from one sample, sequenced in a study of shared clonotypes between healthy human individuals. The method was immunoSEQ multiplex PCR; TCRdb's version includes in-frame clones alone and lacks a portion of them. The repertoire consists of about 1 million clones, with approximately 72% occurring once and the leading ten covering less than 1.5%. Sequencing was carried out using memory CD4+ T cells sorted from blood. Subset denoted: CD45RA-negative fraction. These TCRs come from a man between 18 and 35 years old in good health.

The J gene is TRBJ1-2, the V gene TRBV10-2; D gene unclear. This CDR3 is built from 12 residues. CDR1 WSHSY and CDR2 SAAADI come from the germline V gene. Trimming removed 4 bases from V and 4 bases from J, with 7 bases in between. The CDR3 reads CASSGQPYGYTF. The DNA of the CDR3 is TGCGCCAGCAGTGGTCAGCCCTATGGCTACACCTTC.

The chain is built from TRBV20-1 and TRBJ2-1; D unclear. There are 11 residues in the CDR3. The germline V and J ends were trimmed by 6 bases and 9 bases, with 12 bases remaining between them. CDR1 and CDR2 (germline): DFQATT, SNEGSKA (reference sequence). This CDR3 is CSAGSSSEQFF. Written as DNA, the CDR3 is TGCAGTGCCGGGTCGAGCAGTGAGCAGTTCTTC.

V gene TRBV28 combines with J gene TRBJ2-7, with D maybe TRBD1 (5 bases). V was clipped by 6 bases and J by 1 base, with 16 bases between them. The germline CDR1 and CDR2 sequences are MDHEN and SYDVKM. The CDR3 spans 15 residues. This CDR3 reads CASRSQGSGSYEQYF. CDR3 DNA sequence: TGTGCCAGCAGATCTCAGGGAAGTGGGTCCTACGAGCAGTACTTC.

In the case of this clone: Other DNA sequences in this specimen translate into the identical CDR3. This chain uses TRBV2 with TRBJ2-2; the D is unclear. The germline gives CDR1 SNHLY, CDR2 FYNNEI. Trimming stripped 6 bases from V and 5 bases from J, with 4 bases between. This CDR3 has 11 amino acids. As DNA, the CDR3 is TGTGCCAGCAGAGCAACCGGGGAGCTGTTTTTT. The encoded protein is CASRATGELFF.